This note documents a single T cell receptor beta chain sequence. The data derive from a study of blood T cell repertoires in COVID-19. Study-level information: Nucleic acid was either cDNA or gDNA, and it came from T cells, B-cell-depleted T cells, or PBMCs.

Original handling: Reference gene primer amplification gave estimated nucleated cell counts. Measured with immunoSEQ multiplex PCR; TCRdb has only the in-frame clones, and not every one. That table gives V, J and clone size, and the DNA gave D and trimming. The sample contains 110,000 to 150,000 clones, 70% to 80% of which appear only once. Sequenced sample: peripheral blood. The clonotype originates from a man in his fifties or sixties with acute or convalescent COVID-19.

The chain's CDR3 is CASSLVGRLYEQYF. The DNA for the CDR3 is TGTGCCAGCAGCTTAGTTGGCAGACTTTACGAGCAGTACTTC. This chain uses TRBV13 with TRBJ2-7; the D is unclear. The CDR3 consists of 14 residues. CDR1 and CDR2 from the germline V gene are PRHDT and FYEKMQ (reference sequence). V was shortened by 1 base and J by 4 bases, with 11 bases between the two germline ends.